The subject of this entry is one TCR beta chain. The data were taken from a study of control samples from healthy donors and cancer patients. The length of the CDR3 is 14 residues. From germline, CDR1 is MNHEY and CDR2 SMNVEV (reference sequence). V dropped 6 bases and J dropped 4 bases, with 15 bases sitting between them. Sequencing used immunoSEQ multiplex PCR; TCRdb keeps in-frame clones, though not all of them. The top ten hold 2% to 3% of the sample, which has tens of thousands of clones, 90% to 95% seen once. The sequenced sample consisted of blood. The source of this sequence is a man aged 25-45 years in good health. The V and J genes are TRBV27 and TRBJ1-2, with D possibly being TRBD1 (5 bases). CDR3 sequence: CASSRFGGGYGYTF. For the CDR3, the DNA is TGTGCCAGCAGCCGATTTGGGGGAGGCTATGGCTACACCTTC.